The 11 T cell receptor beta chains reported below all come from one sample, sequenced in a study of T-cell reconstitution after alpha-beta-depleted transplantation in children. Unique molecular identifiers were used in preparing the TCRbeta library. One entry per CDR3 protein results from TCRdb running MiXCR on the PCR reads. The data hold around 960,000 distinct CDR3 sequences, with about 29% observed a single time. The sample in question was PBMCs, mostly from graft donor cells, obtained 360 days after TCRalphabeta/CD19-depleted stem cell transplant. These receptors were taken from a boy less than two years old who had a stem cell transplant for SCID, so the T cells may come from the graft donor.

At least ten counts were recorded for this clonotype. Written as DNA, the CDR3 is TGTGCCATCAGGGGGACCCTGGCTGAAGAGACCCAGTACTTC. Amino acids: CAIRGTLAEETQYF. V gene TRBV10-3 combines with J gene TRBJ2-5; the D gene could be TRBD1 or TRBD2 (5 bases each). Trimming took 6 bases from V and 3 from J, leaving 14 bases between them. The germline V gene has CDR1 ENHRY and CDR2 SYGVKD. The CDR3 is made up of 14 amino acids.

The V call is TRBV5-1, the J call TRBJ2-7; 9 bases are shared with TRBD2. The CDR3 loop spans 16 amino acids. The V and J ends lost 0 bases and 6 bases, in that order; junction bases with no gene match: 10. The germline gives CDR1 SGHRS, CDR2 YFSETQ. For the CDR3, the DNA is TGCGCCAGCAGCTTGGAGGGCGGGGGGGCCTTCGGCGAGCAGTACTTC. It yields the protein CASSLEGGGAFGEQYF.

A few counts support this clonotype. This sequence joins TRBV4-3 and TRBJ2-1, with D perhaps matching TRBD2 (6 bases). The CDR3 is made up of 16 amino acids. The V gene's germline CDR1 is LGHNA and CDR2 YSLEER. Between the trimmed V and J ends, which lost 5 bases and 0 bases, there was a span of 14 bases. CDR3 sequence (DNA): TGCGCCAGCAGCTACGAGCCCGGGAGCTCCTACAATGAGCAGTTCTTC. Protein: CASSYEPGSSYNEQFF.

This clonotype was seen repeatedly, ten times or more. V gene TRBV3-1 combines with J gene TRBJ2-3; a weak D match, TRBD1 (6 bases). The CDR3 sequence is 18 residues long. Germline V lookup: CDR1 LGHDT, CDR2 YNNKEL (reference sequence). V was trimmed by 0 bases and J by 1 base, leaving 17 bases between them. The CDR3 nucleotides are TGTGCCAGCAGCCAAGATGATACAGGGCGGAAGGGCACAGATACGCAGTATTTT. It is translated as CASSQDDTGRKGTDTQYF.

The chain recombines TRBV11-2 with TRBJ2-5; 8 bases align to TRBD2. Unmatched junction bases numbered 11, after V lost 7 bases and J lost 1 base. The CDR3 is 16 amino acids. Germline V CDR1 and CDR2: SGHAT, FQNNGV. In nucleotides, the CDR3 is TGTGCCAGCACCCTTCTGCGGGGGGCCCCCCAAGAGACCCAGTACTTC. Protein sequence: CASTLLRGAPQETQYF.

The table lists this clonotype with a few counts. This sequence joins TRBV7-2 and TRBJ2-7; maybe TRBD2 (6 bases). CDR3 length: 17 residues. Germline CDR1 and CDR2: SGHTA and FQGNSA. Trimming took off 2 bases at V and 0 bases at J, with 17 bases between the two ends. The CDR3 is CASSLTPGGWVSYEQYF. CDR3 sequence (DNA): TGTGCCAGCAGCTTAACGCCAGGAGGGTGGGTCTCCTACGAGCAGTACTTC.

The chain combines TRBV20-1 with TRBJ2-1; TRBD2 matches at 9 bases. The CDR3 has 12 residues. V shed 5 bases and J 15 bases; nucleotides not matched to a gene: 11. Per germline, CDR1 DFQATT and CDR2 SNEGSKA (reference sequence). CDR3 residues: CSAVASGVRRFF. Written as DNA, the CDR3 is TGCAGTGCTGTTGCTAGCGGGGTCCGACGGTTCTTC.

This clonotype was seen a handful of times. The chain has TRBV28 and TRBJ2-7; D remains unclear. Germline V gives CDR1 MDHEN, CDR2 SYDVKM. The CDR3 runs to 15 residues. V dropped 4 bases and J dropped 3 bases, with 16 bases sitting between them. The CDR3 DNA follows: TGTGCCAGCAGTTCCATCGGACGGAAGGGCTACGAGCAGTACTTC. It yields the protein CASSSIGRKGYEQYF.

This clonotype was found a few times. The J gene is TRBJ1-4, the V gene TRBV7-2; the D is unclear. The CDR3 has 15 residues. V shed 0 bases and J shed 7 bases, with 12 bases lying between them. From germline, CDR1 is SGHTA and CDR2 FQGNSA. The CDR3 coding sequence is TGTGCCAGCAGCTTAGCGCCGGGTCGTGGTGAAAAACTGTTTTTT. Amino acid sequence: CASSLAPGRGEKLFF.

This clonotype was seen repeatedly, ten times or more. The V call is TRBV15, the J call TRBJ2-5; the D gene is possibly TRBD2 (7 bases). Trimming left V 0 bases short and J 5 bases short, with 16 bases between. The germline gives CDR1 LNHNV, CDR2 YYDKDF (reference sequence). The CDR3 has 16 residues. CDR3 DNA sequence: TGTGCCACCAGCAGAGATATGGGGGGGCCACCGGAGACCCAGTACTTC. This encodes CATSRDMGGPPETQYF.

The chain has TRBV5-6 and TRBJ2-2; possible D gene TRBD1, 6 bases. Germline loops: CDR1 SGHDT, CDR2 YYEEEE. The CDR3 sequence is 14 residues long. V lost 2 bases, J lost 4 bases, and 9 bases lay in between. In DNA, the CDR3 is TGTGCCAGCAGCTTCGGGACATCCACCGGGGAGCTGTTTTTT. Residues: CASSFGTSTGELFF.